This is a list of T cell receptor beta chains from one sample in a study of Graves' ophthalmopathy and Graves' hyperthyroidism. TCRdb independently ran MiXCR on the multiplex PCR reads; one entry per CDR3 protein. The sample holds about 1.2 million distinct CDR3 sequences; 35% to 45% are singletons and the top ten take approximately 10%. Sequencing was carried out using peripheral blood or thyroid tissue (not recorded which). Receptor source: an adult man with Graves' hyperthyroidism. CDR3s include the opening cysteine and the closing phenylalanine or tryptophan. Fields, in order: J gene, CDR3 length, D gene, V gene, CDR3 protein. A D gene is named only where the DNA matches it firmly.

TRBJ1-2	14	TRBD1	TRBV5-5	CASSFGTDNYGYTF
TRBJ2-5	13	TRBD1	TRBV10-3	CAIKVTGTETQYF
TRBJ2-2	16	TRBD1	TRBV7-9	CASSLGRTGYTGELFF
TRBJ2-3	12	-	TRBV2	CASIPDGDTQYF
TRBJ2-1	11	-	TRBV10-3	CAISAGNEQFF
TRBJ1-1	17	-	TRBV25-1	CASSARGPLRGNTEAFF
TRBJ1-1	17	TRBD1	TRBV20-1	CSADQTGETHMNTEAFF
TRBJ1-3	15	-	TRBV12-3/TRBV12-4	CASSLWAGFGNTIYF
TRBJ1-6	16	TRBD1	TRBV4-1	CASSQTPGTDNSPLHF
TRBJ2-7	13	TRBD1	TRBV6-6	CASSYQGTGVQYF
TRBJ2-7	13	TRBD2	TRBV7-9	CAWSGLAGLRQYF
TRBJ1-2	12	-	TRBV19	CASRTAGYGYTF
TRBJ1-5	13	-	TRBV7-2	CASSKQGNQPQHF
TRBJ1-2	15	-	TRBV7-2	CASSLRAGHNYGYTF
TRBJ1-1	13	-	TRBV9	CASSETVNTEAFF
TRBJ2-7	16	TRBD2	TRBV20-1	CSARDGRLAGSYEQYF
TRBJ1-2	13	-	TRBV7-2	CASSLVGSFGYTF
TRBJ2-7	15	TRBD1	TRBV7-9	CASSGTGVDAYEQYF
TRBJ2-5	13	-	TRBV15	CATNEDSQETQYF
TRBJ2-2	13	TRBD1	TRBV20-1	CSARTGQFGELFF
TRBJ2-7	13	TRBD2	TRBV19	CASSNVAGGEQYF
TRBJ1-1	14	-	TRBV5-5	CASSSQTANTEAFF
TRBJ1-5	16	TRBD1	TRBV12-3/TRBV12-4	CASRGTGQGGNQPQHF
TRBJ1-6	15	-	TRBV15	CATGRDPGVGSPPHF
TRBJ1-5	14	-	TRBV19	CASNLQGTHQPQHF
TRBJ2-7	15	TRBD1	TRBV5-1	CASSGEAGGSYEQYF
TRBJ2-7	11	-	TRBV12-3/TRBV12-4	CASELSYEQYF
TRBJ1-4	14	-	TRBV9	CASSADSLNEKLFF
TRBJ2-7	16	TRBD1	TRBV10-3	CAIRASGTGKIYEQYF
TRBJ2-7	15	-	TRBV5-1	CASSSRKGDWDEQYF
TRBJ1-5	16	-	TRBV20-1	CSARDRRGCSNQPQHF